These T cell receptor beta chains were read from a single sample in a study of T cell responses to AZD1222 COVID-19 vaccine. Some clones are missing from TCRdb's copy, which holds only in-frame ones; the method was immunoSEQ multiplex PCR. This table holds 170,000 or so clones, about 91% found once. Sample: peripheral blood, taken 28 days after the second AZD1222 dose. Receptor source: an adult who received the AZD1222 COVID-19 vaccine. Each CDR3 is given with its conserved first and last residue. The D gene is left open where the match is weak. A row's size may be missing; if present it is once, few, many or a size class.

j_call cdr3_length clone_size v_call d_call cdr3_nt cdr3_aa
TRBJ1-2 15 . TRBV5-5 . TGTGCCAGCAGCTTGGACCCTTCCCTTTTCTATGGCTACACCTTC CASSLDPSLFYGYTF
TRBJ2-3 17 . TRBV19 TRBD2 TGTGCCAGTAGTGTGAGACTAGCGGGGGCGACCACAGATACGCAGTATTTT CASSVRLAGATTDTQYF
TRBJ2-7 13 . TRBV15 . TGTGCCACCAGCAGAGATTTAGGGGGGACCCAATACTTC CATSRDLGGTQYF
TRBJ1-1 14 . TRBV6-5 TRBD1 TGTGCCAGCAGTAGGGACAGGGGGGCCACTGAAGCTTTCTTT CASSRDRGATEAFF
TRBJ1-1 17 once TRBV3-1/TRBV3-2 TRBD1 TGTGCCAGCAGCCAGGATGCTCGGACAGGGATGAACACTGAAGCTTTCTTT CASSQDARTGMNTEAFF
TRBJ1-2 15 . TRBV7-8 TRBD1 TGTGCCAGCAGCGTCGACAGGGGCCGGAACTATGGCTACACCTTC CASSVDRGRNYGYTF
TRBJ2-3 15 . TRBV5-1 . TGCGCCAGCAGCCCGTCCTGGGGGGCGGCAGATACGCAGTATTTT CASSPSWGAADTQYF
TRBJ1-1 13 . TRBV19 TRBD1 TGTGCCAGTAGTCCGGACAGGGACACTGAAGCTTTCTTT CASSPDRDTEAFF
TRBJ2-2 11 . TRBV30 . TGTGCCTGGAACTCGGCCGGGGAGCTGTTTTTT CAWNSAGELFF
TRBJ2-3 18 . TRBV4-2 TRBD2 TGTGCCAGCAGCCAAGTGGGGGCGGGGGGGCCGGTTACAGATACGCAGTATTTT CASSQVGAGGPVTDTQYF
TRBJ2-7 14 . TRBV3-1/TRBV3-2 TRBD2 TGTGCCAGCAGCCCCACCGGGACTATCTACGAGCAGTACTTC CASSPTGTIYEQYF
TRBJ1-1 13 . TRBV11-2 TRBD1 TGTGCCAGCAGCCAGGACAGGGCTACTGAAGCTTTCTTT CASSQDRATEAFF
TRBJ2-7 14 . TRBV5-6 . TGTGCCAGCAGCGGAGGACCATATTCCTACGAGCAGTACTTC CASSGGPYSYEQYF
TRBJ2-3 15 . TRBV3-1/TRBV3-2 . TGTGCCAGCAGTTTTGACGCGGGGCCCACAGATACGCAGTATTTT CASSFDAGPTDTQYF
TRBJ1-4 14 . TRBV15 . TGTGCCACTCCCAGGAGGCGGCTTAATGAAAAACTGTTTTTT CATPRRRLNEKLFF
TRBJ2-4 14 . TRBV7-3 . TGTGCCAGCAGCACGGGGCCGGGCAAAAACATTCAGTACTTC CASSTGPGKNIQYF
TRBJ2-1 13 few TRBV7-3 TRBD1 TGTGCCAGCAGCTCAACGGGACAGACCCGGGAGTTCTTC CASSSTGQTREFF